This T cell receptor beta chain was identified in a study of blood T cells in healthy people across ages. Looking at the study overall: With template switching, about one barcoded beta molecule was captured per two T cells. Findings and caveats of the study: Greater diversity and more naive CD4+ cells were seen in long-lived donors than in aged donors.

A second PCR, run for about 7 to 11 cycles, used a sample-barcoded 5' primer plus a J-beta primer mix. TCRdb re-called the 5' RACE reads through MiXCR, storing one row per CDR3 protein. The sample consists of 1.5 million to 2 million distinct CDR3 sequences, 30% to 40% of them appearing once. Donors each provided around 10 milliliters of peripheral blood. V was clipped by 6 bases and J by 4 bases; unmatched bases: 8. This CDR3 contains 15 residues. A remark on this clonotype: The antigen is not known.

This sequence originates from a woman aged 25 to 45 in good health. The chain links TRBV12-3 or TRBV12-4 to TRBJ2-5; 10 bases map to TRBD1. The sample comprised blood. The CDR3 nucleotides are TGTGCCAGCAGCCGACAGGGGGCGGCTGGAGAGACCCAGTACTTC. Amino acids: CASSRQGAAGETQYF.